The rows below give T cell receptor beta chains drawn from one sample of a study of T cells expressing NK-cell markers. TCRdb reanalyzed the 5' RACE reads and collapses them to one entry per CDR3 protein, without DNA. This table holds a few hundred thousand distinct CDR3 sequences. Material for sequencing was blood T cells: a sorted CD56 or NKG2C T cell subset, CD4+ or CD8+ T cells, or bulk PBMC T cells (not recorded which). These receptors were obtained from a woman in her 50s in good health. Both conserved end residues are part of each CDR3.

TRBV20-1	TRBJ2-1	CSASLAVPNEQFF
TRBV25-1	TRBJ1-1	CASSALDRVGTEAFF
TRBV12-3/TRBV12-4	TRBJ2-3	CASSRLAGGLSTQYF
TRBV6-2/TRBV6-3	TRBJ2-2	CASSYRPRGLNTGELFF
TRBV27	TRBJ1-2	CASSVWTGEGYTF
TRBV7-3	TRBJ2-3	CASSSLAGGLKDTQYF
TRBV6-1	TRBJ2-5	CASLEGSGGQYF
TRBV5-5	TRBJ2-1	CASSLQRGNEQFF
TRBV19	TRBJ1-4	CASRDGSATNEKLFF
TRBV5-6	TRBJ1-1	CASSSPGYRRDTEAFF
TRBV6-2/TRBV6-3	TRBJ2-2	CASSYAGGDGELFF
TRBV20-1	TRBJ2-7	CSARDPRAYSYEQYF
TRBV6-5	TRBJ2-2	CASSYSRGRNTGELFF
TRBV20-1	TRBJ2-5	CSATQGAGYQETQYF
TRBV6-1	TRBJ2-1	CASSAILYNEQFF
TRBV27	TRBJ1-5	CASRGMGDQPQHF
TRBV4-2	TRBJ1-6	CASSQVTHGVESSYNSPLHF
TRBV20-1	TRBJ2-1	CSATSSGAYNEQFF
TRBV7-8	TRBJ1-2	CASSVKRQALGGYTF
TRBV29-1	TRBJ2-3	CSVEVGRVADTQYF
TRBV29-1	TRBJ2-1	CSVDPTGQEQFF
TRBV12-3/TRBV12-4	TRBJ1-1	CASSQQGGGGTEAFF
TRBV6-5	TRBJ2-1	CASHAAGVIEQFF
TRBV4-2	TRBJ1-1	CASSQGLPRATNTEAFF
TRBV11-2	TRBJ2-6	CASTRDRGVSGANVLTF
TRBV7-7	TRBJ2-5	CASSSRTGGAETQYF
TRBV19	TRBJ1-2	CASSIPPSRGGYTF
TRBV5-5	TRBJ2-1	CASSTEGGVGLARGFF
TRBV5-1	TRBJ2-3	CASTGGTSTDTQYF
TRBV12-3/TRBV12-4	TRBJ1-2	CASSPYESQLANYGYTF
TRBV3-1	TRBJ2-1	CASRSIYNEQFF
TRBV7-6	TRBJ2-3	CASSNTGRGTDTQYF
TRBV12-3/TRBV12-4	TRBJ2-3	CASSPLASGTDTQYF
TRBV5-1	TRBJ1-3	CASSLASSSGNTIYF
TRBV13	TRBJ2-5	CASSLTSPRDQYF
TRBV6-6	TRBJ2-1	CASSYSKGAGGGKNEQFF
TRBV2	TRBJ2-3	CASSDPSGVTDTQYF
TRBV9	TRBJ1-6	CASSVGPLKSPLHF
TRBV5-1	TRBJ1-5	CASSLRGTDQPQHF
TRBV29-1	TRBJ2-7	CSVVSGVSYEQYF
TRBV11-2	TRBJ2-1	CASSSLTGTSLGYNEQFF
TRBV30	TRBJ2-5	CAWAGGLAGHQETQYF
TRBV11-3	TRBJ2-1	CASTLRLAGADEQFF
TRBV18	TRBJ1-5	CASSDSANQPQHF
TRBV9	TRBJ2-1	CASSEGVYNEQFF
TRBV29-1	TRBJ2-5	CSGPTSGRAQETQYF
TRBV12-3/TRBV12-4	TRBJ2-5	CASSLWGGLAGGGETQYF
TRBV12-3/TRBV12-4	TRBJ1-1	CASSLRVTANTEAFF
TRBV24-1	TRBJ2-1	CATSEGPPTQWFF
TRBV5-6	TRBJ1-1	CASSLDRAGTEAFF
TRBV7-6	TRBJ1-1	CASSTRQGVNTEAFF
TRBV3-1	TRBJ2-3	CASRTTSGDVDTQYF
TRBV5-1	TRBJ1-2	CASSLDGKGYGYTF
TRBV5-4	TRBJ2-2	CASSFRRNTGELFF